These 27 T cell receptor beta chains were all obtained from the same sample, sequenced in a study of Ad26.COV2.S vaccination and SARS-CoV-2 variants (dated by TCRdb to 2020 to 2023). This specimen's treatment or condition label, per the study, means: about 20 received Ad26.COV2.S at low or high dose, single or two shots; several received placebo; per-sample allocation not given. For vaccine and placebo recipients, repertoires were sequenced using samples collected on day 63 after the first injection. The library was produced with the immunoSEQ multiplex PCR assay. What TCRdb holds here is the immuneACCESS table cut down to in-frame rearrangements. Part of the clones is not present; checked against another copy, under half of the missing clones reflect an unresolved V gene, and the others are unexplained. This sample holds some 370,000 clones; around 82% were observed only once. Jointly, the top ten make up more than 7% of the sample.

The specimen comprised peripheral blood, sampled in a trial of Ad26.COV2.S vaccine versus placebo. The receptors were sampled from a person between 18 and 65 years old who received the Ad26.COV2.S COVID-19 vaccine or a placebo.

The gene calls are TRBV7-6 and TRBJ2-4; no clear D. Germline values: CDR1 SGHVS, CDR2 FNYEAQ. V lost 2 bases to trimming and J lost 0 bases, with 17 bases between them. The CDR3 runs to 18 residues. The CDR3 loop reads CASSLTPPEGIAKNIQYF. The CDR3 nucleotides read TGTGCCAGCAGCTTAACTCCTCCGGAAGGGATAGCCAAAAACATTCAGTACTTC.

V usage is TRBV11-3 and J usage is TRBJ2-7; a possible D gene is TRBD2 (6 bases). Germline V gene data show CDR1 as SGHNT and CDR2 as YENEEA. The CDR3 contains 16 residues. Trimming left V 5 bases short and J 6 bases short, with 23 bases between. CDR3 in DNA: TGTGCCAGCAGCCCCCGGGGGTGGGAAACTACCGGCGAGCAGTACTTC. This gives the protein CASSPRGWETTGEQYF. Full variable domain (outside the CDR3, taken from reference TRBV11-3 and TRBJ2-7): EAGVVQSPRYKIIEKKQPVAFWCNPISGHNTLYWYLQNLGQGPELLIRYENEEAVDDSQLPKDRFSAERLKGVDSTLKIQPAELGDSAVYLCASSPRGWETTGEQYFGPGTRLTVT.

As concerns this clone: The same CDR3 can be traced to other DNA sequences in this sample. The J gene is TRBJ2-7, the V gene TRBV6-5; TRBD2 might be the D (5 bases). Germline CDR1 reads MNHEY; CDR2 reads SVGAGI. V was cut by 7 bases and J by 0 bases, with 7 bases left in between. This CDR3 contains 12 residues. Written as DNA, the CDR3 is TGTGCCAGCACGGGATTCTCCTACGAGCAGTACTTC. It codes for CASTGFSYEQYF.

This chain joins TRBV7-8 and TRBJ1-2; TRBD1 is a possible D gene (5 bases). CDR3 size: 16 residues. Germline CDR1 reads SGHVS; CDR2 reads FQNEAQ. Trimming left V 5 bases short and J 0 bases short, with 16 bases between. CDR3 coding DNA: TGTGCCAGCAGCCCCCGATTGAGGGACCCTAACTATGGCTACACCTTC. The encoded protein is CASSPRLRDPNYGYTF.

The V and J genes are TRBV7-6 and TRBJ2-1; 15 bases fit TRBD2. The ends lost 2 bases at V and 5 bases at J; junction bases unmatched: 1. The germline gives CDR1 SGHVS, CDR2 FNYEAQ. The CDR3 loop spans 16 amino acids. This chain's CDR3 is CASSLWTSGRDNEQFF. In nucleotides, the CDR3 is TGTGCCAGCAGCTTATGGACTAGCGGGAGGGACAATGAGCAGTTCTTC.

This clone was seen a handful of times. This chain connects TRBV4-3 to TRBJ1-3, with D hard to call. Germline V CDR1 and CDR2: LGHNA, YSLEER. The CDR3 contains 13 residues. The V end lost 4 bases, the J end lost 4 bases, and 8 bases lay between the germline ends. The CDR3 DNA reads TGCGCCAGCAGCCCACTACGCGGAAACACCATATATTTT. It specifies CASSPLRGNTIYF.

CDR3 in amino acids: CASSQVRGDSTDTQYF. DNA for the CDR3: TGTGCCAGCAGCCAAGTAAGAGGGGACAGCACAGATACGCAGTATTTT. V is TRBV3-1 (or the pseudogene TRBV3-2) and J is TRBJ2-3; D may match TRBD1 or TRBD2 (5 bases each). The CDR3 contains 16 residues. Germline CDR1 reads LGHDT; CDR2 reads YNNKEL (reference sequence). V was shortened by 1 base and J by 0 bases, with 11 bases between the two germline ends.

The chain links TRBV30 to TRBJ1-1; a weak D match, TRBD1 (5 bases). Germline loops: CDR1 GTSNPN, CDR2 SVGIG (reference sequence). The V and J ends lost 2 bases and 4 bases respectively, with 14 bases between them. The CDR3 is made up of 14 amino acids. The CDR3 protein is CAWSKGVGGTEAFF. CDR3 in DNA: TGTGCCTGGAGTAAAGGGGTTGGGGGCACTGAAGCTTTCTTT.

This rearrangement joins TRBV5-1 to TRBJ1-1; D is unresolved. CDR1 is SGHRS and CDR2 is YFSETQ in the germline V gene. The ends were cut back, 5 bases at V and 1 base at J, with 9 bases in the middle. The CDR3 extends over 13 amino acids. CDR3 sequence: CASSIDGNTEAFF. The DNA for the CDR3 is TGCGCCAGCAGTATCGACGGGAACACTGAAGCTTTCTTT.

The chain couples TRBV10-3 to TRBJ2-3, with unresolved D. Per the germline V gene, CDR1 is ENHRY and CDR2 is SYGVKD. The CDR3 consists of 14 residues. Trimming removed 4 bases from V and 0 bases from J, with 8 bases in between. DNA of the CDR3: TGTGCCATCAGTGGGGCCGGGAGCACAGATACGCAGTATTTT. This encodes CAISGAGSTDTQYF.

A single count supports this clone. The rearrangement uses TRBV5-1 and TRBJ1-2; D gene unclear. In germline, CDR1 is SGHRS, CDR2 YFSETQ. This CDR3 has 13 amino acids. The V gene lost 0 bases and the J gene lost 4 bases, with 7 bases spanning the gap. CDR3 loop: CASSLDSGYGYTF. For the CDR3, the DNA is TGCGCCAGCAGCTTGGACTCAGGCTATGGCTACACCTTC.

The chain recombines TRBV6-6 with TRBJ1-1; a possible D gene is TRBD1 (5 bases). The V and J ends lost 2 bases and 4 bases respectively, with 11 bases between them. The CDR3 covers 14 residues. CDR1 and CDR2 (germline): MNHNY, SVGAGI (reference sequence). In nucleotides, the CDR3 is TGTGCCAGCAGTTACCAGGGAAGGGTCACTGAAGCTTTCTTT. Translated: CASSYQGRVTEAFF.

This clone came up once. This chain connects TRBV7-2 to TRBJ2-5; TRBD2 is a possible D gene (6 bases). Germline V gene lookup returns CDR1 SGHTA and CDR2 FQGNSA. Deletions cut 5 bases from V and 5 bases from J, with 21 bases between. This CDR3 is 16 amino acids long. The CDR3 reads CASSPLGEVVGETQYF. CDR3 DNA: TGTGCCAGCAGCCCTCTCGGGGAGGTTGTTGGGGAGACCCAGTACTTC.

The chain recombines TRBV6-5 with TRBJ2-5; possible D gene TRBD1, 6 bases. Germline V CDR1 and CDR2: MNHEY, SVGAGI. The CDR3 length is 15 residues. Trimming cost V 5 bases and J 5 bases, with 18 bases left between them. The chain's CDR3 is CASSPASTGKETQYF. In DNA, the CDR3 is TGTGCCAGCAGTCCCGCCTCAACAGGGAAGGAGACCCAGTACTTC.

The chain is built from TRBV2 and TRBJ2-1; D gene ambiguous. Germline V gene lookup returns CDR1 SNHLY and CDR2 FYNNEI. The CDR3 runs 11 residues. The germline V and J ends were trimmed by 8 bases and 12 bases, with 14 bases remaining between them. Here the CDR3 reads CASDSGTGQFF. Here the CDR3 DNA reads TGTGCCAGCGATTCGGGTACCGGGCAGTTCTTC.

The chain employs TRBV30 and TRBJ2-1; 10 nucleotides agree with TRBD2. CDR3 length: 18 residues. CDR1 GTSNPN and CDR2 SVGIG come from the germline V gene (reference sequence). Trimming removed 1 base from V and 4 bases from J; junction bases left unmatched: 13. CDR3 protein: CAWSDTLNLAGVYNEQFF. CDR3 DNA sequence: TGTGCCTGGAGTGACACCCTCAATCTAGCGGGAGTTTACAATGAGCAGTTCTTC.

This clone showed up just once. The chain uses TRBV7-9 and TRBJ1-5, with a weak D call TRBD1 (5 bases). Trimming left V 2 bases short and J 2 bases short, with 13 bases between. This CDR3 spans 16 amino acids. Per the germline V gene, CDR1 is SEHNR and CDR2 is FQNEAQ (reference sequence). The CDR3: CASSLMSGNGNQPQHF. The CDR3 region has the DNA TGTGCCAGCAGCTTAATGTCAGGGAACGGCAATCAGCCCCAGCATTTT.

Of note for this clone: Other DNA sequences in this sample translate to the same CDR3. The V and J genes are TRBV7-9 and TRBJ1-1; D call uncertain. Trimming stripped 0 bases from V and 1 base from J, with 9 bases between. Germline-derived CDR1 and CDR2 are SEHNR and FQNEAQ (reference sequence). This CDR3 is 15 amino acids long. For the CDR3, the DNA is TGTGCCAGCAGCTTAGCCGGGCGGACGAACACTGAAGCTTTCTTT. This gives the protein CASSLAGRTNTEAFF.

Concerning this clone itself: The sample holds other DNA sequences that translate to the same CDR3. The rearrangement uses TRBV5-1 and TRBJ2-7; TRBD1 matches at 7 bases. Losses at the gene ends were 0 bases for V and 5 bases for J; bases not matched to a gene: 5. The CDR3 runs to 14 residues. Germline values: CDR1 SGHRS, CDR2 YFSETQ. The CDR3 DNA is TGCGCCAGCAGCTTGGGACAGGGAGTGGACGAGCAGTACTTC. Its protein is CASSLGQGVDEQYF.

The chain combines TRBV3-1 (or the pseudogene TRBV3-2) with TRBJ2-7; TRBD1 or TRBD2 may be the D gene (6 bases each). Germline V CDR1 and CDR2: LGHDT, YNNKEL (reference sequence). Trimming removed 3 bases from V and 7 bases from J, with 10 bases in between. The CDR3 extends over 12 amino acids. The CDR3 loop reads CASSHQGREQYF. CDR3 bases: TGTGCCAGCAGCCACCAGGGGAGGGAGCAGTACTTC.

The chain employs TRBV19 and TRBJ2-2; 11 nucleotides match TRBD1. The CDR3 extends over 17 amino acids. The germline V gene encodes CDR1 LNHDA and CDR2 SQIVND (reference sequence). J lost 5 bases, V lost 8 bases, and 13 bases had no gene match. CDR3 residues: CASRDPRRDRGTGELFF. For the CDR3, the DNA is TGTGCCAGTCGGGACCCCAGAAGGGACAGGGGGACCGGGGAGCTGTTTTTT.

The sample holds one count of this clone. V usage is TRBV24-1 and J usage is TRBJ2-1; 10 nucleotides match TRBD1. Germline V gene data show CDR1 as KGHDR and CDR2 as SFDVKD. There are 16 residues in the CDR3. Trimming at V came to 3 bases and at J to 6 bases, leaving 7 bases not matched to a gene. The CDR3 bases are TGTGCCACCAGTGATATCCCGGGACAGGGGACCAATGAGCAGTTCTTC. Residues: CATSDIPGQGTNEQFF.

The CDR3 spells CASSPQAGLNEQYF. CDR3 coding DNA: TGTGCCAGCAGCCCCCAGGCCGGGCTCAACGAGCAGTACTTC. This chain uses TRBV11-2 with TRBJ2-7; D ambiguous. This CDR3 comprises 14 residues. Per germline, CDR1 SGHAT and CDR2 FQNNGV. The V and J ends lost 5 bases and 5 bases respectively, with 16 bases between them.

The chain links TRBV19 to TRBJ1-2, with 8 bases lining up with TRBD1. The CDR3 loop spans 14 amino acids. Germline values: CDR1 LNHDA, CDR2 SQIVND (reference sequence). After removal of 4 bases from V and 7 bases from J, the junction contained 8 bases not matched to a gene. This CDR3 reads CASSTDRERLGYTF. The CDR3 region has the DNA TGTGCCAGTAGTACGGACAGGGAGCGGCTTGGCTACACCTTC.

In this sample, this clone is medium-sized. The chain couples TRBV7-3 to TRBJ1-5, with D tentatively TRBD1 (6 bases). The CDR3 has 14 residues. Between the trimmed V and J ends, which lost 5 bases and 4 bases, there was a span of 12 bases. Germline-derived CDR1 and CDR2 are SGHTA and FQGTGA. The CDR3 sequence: CASSPQGGNQPQHF. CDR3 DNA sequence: TGTGCCAGCAGCCCACAGGGTGGTAATCAGCCCCAGCATTTT.

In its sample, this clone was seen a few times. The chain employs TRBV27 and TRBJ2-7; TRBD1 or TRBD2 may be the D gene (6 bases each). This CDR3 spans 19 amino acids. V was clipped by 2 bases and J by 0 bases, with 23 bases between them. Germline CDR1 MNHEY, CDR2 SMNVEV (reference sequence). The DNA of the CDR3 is TGTGCCAGCAGTTTAAAAACTGTGGGGGGCGCATTCCCCTCCTACGAGCAGTACTTC. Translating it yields CASSLKTVGGAFPSYEQYF.

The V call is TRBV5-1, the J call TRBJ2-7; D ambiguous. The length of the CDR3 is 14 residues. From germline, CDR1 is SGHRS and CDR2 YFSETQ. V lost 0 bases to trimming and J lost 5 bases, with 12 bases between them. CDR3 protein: CASSLGHPTNEQYF. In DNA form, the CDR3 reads TGCGCCAGCAGCTTGGGGCACCCCACTAACGAGCAGTACTTC.